The rows below give T cell receptor beta chains drawn from one sample of a study of blood T cell repertoires in COVID-19. The table came from immunoSEQ multiplex PCR; TCRdb's copy has only in-frame clones and leaves some out. This repertoire shows around 190,000 clones, approximately 82% found once; its top ten account for around 14%. The sequenced sample consisted of peripheral blood. Receptors were obtained from a human donor in a cohort sampled during active COVID-19. Both conserved end residues are part of each CDR3. Fields, in order: D gene, V gene, CDR3 protein. D genes are given only for firm matches.

D gene: -
V gene: TRBV28
CDR3 protein: CASRGPGGYSYEQYF

D gene: TRBD2
V gene: TRBV27
CDR3 protein: CASRRDYAYNEQFF

D gene: TRBD2
V gene: TRBV5-1
CDR3 protein: CASSLTSGSRGTGELFF

D gene: -
V gene: TRBV28
CDR3 protein: CAIQVRPGQPQHF

D gene: TRBD2
V gene: TRBV3-1/TRBV3-2
CDR3 protein: CASSLGLAASSYEQYF

D gene: -
V gene: TRBV5-8
CDR3 protein: CASSTLRYEQYF

D gene: -
V gene: TRBV5-6
CDR3 protein: CASSLSISSEAFF

D gene: TRBD2
V gene: TRBV2
CDR3 protein: CASSEERAGVGETQYF

D gene: -
V gene: TRBV5-1
CDR3 protein: CASRYLAIYNEQFF

D gene: -
V gene: TRBV19
CDR3 protein: CASRVIDRDNEKLFF

D gene: -
V gene: TRBV29-1
CDR3 protein: CSVAGDTTGNTIYF

D gene: -
V gene: TRBV5-5
CDR3 protein: CASSLLWQGNEKLFF

D gene: -
V gene: TRBV5-6
CDR3 protein: CASSLLSGDGYTF

D gene: -
V gene: TRBV27
CDR3 protein: CASSPGWYTGELFF

D gene: -
V gene: TRBV5-1
CDR3 protein: CASSSQNGQEAFF

D gene: TRBD1
V gene: TRBV30
CDR3 protein: CAWRSDRGLGEKLFF

D gene: -
V gene: TRBV4-2
CDR3 protein: CASSPRQDTDTQYF

D gene: TRBD1
V gene: TRBV4-1
CDR3 protein: CASSTRTGRRYGYTF

D gene: TRBD2
V gene: TRBV7-8
CDR3 protein: CASSLVGAGWLDTQYF

D gene: -
V gene: TRBV2
CDR3 protein: CASSRRDTNTGELFF

D gene: -
V gene: TRBV19
CDR3 protein: CASSTRYNEQFF

D gene: -
V gene: TRBV29-1
CDR3 protein: CSVEDLRDRGRTSGYNEQFF

D gene: TRBD1
V gene: TRBV30
CDR3 protein: CAWDRDQETQYF

D gene: -
V gene: TRBV11-3
CDR3 protein: CASSLSSITDTQYF

D gene: TRBD1
V gene: TRBV28
CDR3 protein: CASIQGAHNSPLHF

D gene: TRBD2
V gene: TRBV18
CDR3 protein: CASSPAGGYEQYF

D gene: TRBD1
V gene: TRBV27
CDR3 protein: CASSLGTGDGYTF

D gene: TRBD2
V gene: TRBV5-1
CDR3 protein: CASRRDYSTDTQYF

D gene: TRBD1
V gene: TRBV7-6
CDR3 protein: CASSTDPRSGGPGELFF

D gene: TRBD2
V gene: TRBV18
CDR3 protein: CASPPSGISSYNEQFF

D gene: -
V gene: TRBV30
CDR3 protein: CAWSVGAARETQYF

D gene: TRBD1
V gene: TRBV28
CDR3 protein: CASRYRDRGNYGYTF

D gene: -
V gene: TRBV5-1
CDR3 protein: CASSPTGLSYEQYF

D gene: -
V gene: TRBV16
CDR3 protein: CASSQWSAKQPQHF

D gene: TRBD1
V gene: TRBV28
CDR3 protein: CASSSPFTGGTGANVLTF

D gene: TRBD2
V gene: TRBV5-4
CDR3 protein: CASSPGGTSGKSDEQFF